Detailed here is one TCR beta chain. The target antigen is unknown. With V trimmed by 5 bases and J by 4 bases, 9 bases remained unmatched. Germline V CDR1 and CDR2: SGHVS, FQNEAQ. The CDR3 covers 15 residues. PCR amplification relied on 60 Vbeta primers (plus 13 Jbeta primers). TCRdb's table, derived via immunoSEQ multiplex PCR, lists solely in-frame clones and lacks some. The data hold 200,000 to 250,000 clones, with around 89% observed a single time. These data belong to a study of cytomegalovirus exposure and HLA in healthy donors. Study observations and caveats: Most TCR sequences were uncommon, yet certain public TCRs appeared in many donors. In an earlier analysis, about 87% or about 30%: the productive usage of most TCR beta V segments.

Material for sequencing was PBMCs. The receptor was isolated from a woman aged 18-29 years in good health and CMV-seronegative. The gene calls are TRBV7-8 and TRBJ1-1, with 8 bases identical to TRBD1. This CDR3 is CASSGPRGRITEAFF. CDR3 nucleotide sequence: TGTGCCAGCAGCGGACCCAGGGGGCGCATCACTGAAGCTTTCTTT.